Listed below are T cell receptor beta chains from one sample, sequenced in a study of CD8+CD57+ T cells in acquired aplastic anemia. TCRdb fed the reads into MiXCR, producing one record per CDR3 protein. The repertoire has approximately 40,000 distinct CDR3 sequences, 63% of them found once; the top ten carry 59%. Source material: sorted CD4+, CD8+, or CD8+CD57+ T cells (not recorded which) from PBMCs. The receptor set was obtained from a human donor with aplastic anemia. The CDR3 runs from the conserved cysteine through the conserved F or W. D genes are given only for firm matches. For some rows the clone size is stated as once, few or many, or as a class when expanded; others skip it.

V gene,J gene,D gene,clone size,CDR3 protein,CDR3 DNA
TRBV24-1,TRBJ1-2,NA,NA,CATSGGTSNYGYTF,TGTGCCACCAGTGGGGGGACATCTAACTATGGCTACACCTTC
TRBV10-2,TRBJ2-7,NA,NA,CASSGPQGGYEQYF,TGCGCCAGCAGCGGTCCCCAAGGGGGGTACGAGCAGTACTTC
TRBV11-1,TRBJ1-2,TRBD1,NA,CASSKGTGGLRYGYTF,TGTGCCAGCAGCAAAGGGACAGGAGGACTTCGGTATGGCTACACCTTC
TRBV14,TRBJ2-7,TRBD1,NA,CASSQGTRGKARYEQYF,TGTGCCAGCAGCCAAGGGACCAGGGGGAAGGCCCGCTACGAGCAGTACTTC
TRBV5-6,TRBJ1-5,TRBD1,many,CASSLQGDQPQHF,TGTGCCAGCAGCCTTCAGGGGGATCAGCCCCAGCATTTT
TRBV7-7,TRBJ1-6,NA,once,CASSLDGYSPLHF,TGTGCCAGCAGCTTAGACGGGTATTCACCCCTCCACTTT
TRBV5-6,TRBJ1-1,NA,many,CASSLPGRGTEAFF,TGTGCCAGCAGCTTACCAGGACGTGGGACTGAAGCTTTCTTT
TRBV15,TRBJ2-7,NA,NA,CATSRDAGVSSYEQYF,TGTGCCACCAGCAGAGACGCAGGGGTAAGCTCCTACGAGCAGTACTTC
TRBV9,TRBJ1-5,TRBD1,many,CASSGTGRNQPQHF,TGTGCCAGCAGCGGGACAGGGCGCAATCAGCCCCAGCATTTT
TRBV7-6,TRBJ2-5,TRBD1,many,CASSPDRGEETQYF,TGTGCCAGCAGCCCTGACAGGGGAGAGGAGACCCAGTACTTC
TRBV7-8,TRBJ1-4,TRBD1,many,CASGTGGFTGKLFF,TGTGCCAGCGGGACAGGGGGCTTTACAGGAAAACTGTTTTTT
TRBV15,TRBJ1-5,NA,NA,CATSRDRQPQHF,TGTGCCACCAGCAGAGATAGGCAGCCCCAGCATTTT
TRBV27,TRBJ2-7,TRBD1,few,CASSLGPGTVFYEQYF,TGTGCCAGCAGTTTAGGGCCTGGGACAGTCTTTTACGAGCAGTACTTC
TRBV12-3/TRBV12-4,TRBJ1-6,NA,once,CASSSGRKGSSPLHF,TGTGCCAGCAGTTCAGGACGGAAAGGTAGTTCACCCCTCCACTTT
TRBV20-1,TRBJ1-3,NA,NA,CSASLDHSGNTIYF,TGCAGTGCTAGTCTGGACCACTCTGGAAACACCATATATTTT
TRBV7-6,TRBJ2-1,NA,few,CASSLVDGNNEQFF,TGTGCCAGCAGCTTAGTTGACGGGAACAATGAGCAGTTCTTC
TRBV10-3,TRBJ2-6,NA,few,CAISQDNVLTF,TGTGCCATCAGTCAAGACAACGTCCTGACTTTC
TRBV6-1,TRBJ2-2,NA,many,CASSVATETGELFF,TGTGCCAGCAGTGTAGCGACTGAGACCGGGGAGCTGTTTTTT
TRBV9,TRBJ1-2,NA,many,CASSVGDSPYGYTF,TGTGCCAGCAGCGTAGGCGACAGCCCCTATGGCTACACCTTC
TRBV10-3,TRBJ2-7,NA,NA,CAISDGSQAYEQYF,TGTGCCATCAGTGACGGTTCGCAAGCCTACGAGCAGTACTTC
TRBV2,TRBJ2-1,NA,few,CASNRREGNEQFF,TGTGCCAGCAACAGGCGTGAGGGCAATGAGCAGTTCTTC